The 15 T cell receptor beta chains listed next were all sequenced from one sample in a study of blood T cell repertoires in COVID-19. Produced via immunoSEQ multiplex PCR; TCRdb's table is partial and in-frame only. The data hold some 300,000 clones, with about 90% observed a single time. Sequencing used PBMCs or T cells enriched from blood (not recorded which). The origin of the receptors is a woman younger than 45 who had recovered from COVID-19.

This clone was observed a few times. The chain combines TRBV11-1 with TRBJ1-2; 9 bases fit TRBD1. J gave up 4 bases and V 5 bases, and 8 bases lay outside the gene matches. From germline, CDR1 is SGHAT and CDR2 FQDESV (reference sequence). The CDR3 is made up of 15 amino acids. CDR3 in DNA: TGTGCCAGCAGCCCACGGGACAGGGCGTTCTATGGCTACACCTTC. Protein: CASSPRDRAFYGYTF. Full variable domain (remainder filled in from reference TRBV11-1 and TRBJ1-2): EAEVAQSPRYKITEKSQAVAFWCDPISGHATLYWYRQILGQGPELLVQFQDESVVDDSQLPKDRFSAERLKGVDSTLKIQPAELGDSAMYLCASSPRDRAFYGYTFGSGTRLTVV.

The chain employs TRBV6-5 and TRBJ2-7; D uncertain. CDR1 and CDR2 (germline): MNHEY, SVGAGI. Trimming cost V 8 bases and J 6 bases, with 11 bases left between them. The CDR3 is 11 residues long. The CDR3 loop is CASQPQAEQYF. The DNA of the CDR3 is TGTGCCAGCCAACCTCAAGCCGAGCAGTACTTC.

This chain links TRBV21-1 with TRBJ1-5; whether TRBD1, the table's D call, matches the DNA was not checked. TRBV21-1 is a recognized pseudogene. The CDR3 has 14 amino acids. The CDR3 DNA sequence: TGTGCCAGCCGAACAGGGGTGGTTGATCAGCCCCAGCATTTT. It specifies CASRTGVVDQPQHF.

The rearrangement uses TRBV12-5 and TRBJ1-2; D may be TRBD1 (5 bases). Between the trimmed V and J ends, which lost 0 bases and 3 bases, there was a span of 5 bases. In germline, CDR1 is LGHNT, CDR2 FRNRAP. The CDR3 has 13 amino acids. CDR3 coding DNA: TGTGCTAGTGGTTTGGTACAGGACTATGGCTACACCTTC. This translates into CASGLVQDYGYTF.

The J gene is TRBJ2-3, the V gene TRBV9; 10 bases agree with TRBD2. The CDR3 loop spans 16 amino acids. From germline, CDR1 is SGDLS and CDR2 YYNGEE. V lost 3 bases, J lost 2 bases, and 6 bases stayed unmatched. The CDR3 loop reads CASSGRTSGYTDTQYF. The CDR3 bases are TGTGCCAGCAGCGGCCGGACTAGCGGTTACACAGATACGCAGTATTTT.

The chain is built from TRBV28 and TRBJ1-5, with D maybe TRBD1 (5 bases). Germline CDR1 reads MDHEN; CDR2 reads SYDVKM. The V end was cut by 7 bases, the J end by 5 bases, with 15 bases between. This CDR3 is built from 14 residues. In DNA, the CDR3 is TGTGCCAGCACCACCCTTCAGGGTGATCAGCCCCAGCATTTT. It codes for CASTTLQGDQPQHF.

The CDR3 loop reads CASSRLGRGNTEAFF. DNA for the CDR3: TGTGCCAGCAGCCGCCTCGGACGGGGGAACACTGAAGCTTTCTTT. The chain is built from TRBV13 and TRBJ1-1; D is unclear. Germline CDR1 reads PRHDT; CDR2 reads FYEKMQ (reference sequence). Between the trimmed V and J ends, which lost 5 bases and 1 base, there was a span of 14 bases. This CDR3 is 15 amino acids long.

Remarks on this clone: Other DNA sequences within the sample encode an identical CDR3. The chain combines TRBV11-2 with TRBJ1-2, with a tentative D call TRBD1 (5 bases). Germline CDR1 SGHAT, CDR2 FQNNGV. CDR3 length: 11 amino acids. The V end was cut by 1 base, the J end by 11 bases, with 8 bases between. This chain's CDR3 is CASSLGGGYTF. The DNA for the CDR3 is TGTGCCAGCAGCTTAGGGGGCGGATACACCTTC.

The chain recombines TRBV6-6 with TRBJ1-5; 7 nucleotides match TRBD1. The CDR3 contains 15 residues. V was clipped by 6 bases and J by 5 bases; unmatched bases: 10. Germline assignment: CDR1 MNHNY and CDR2 SVGAGI (reference sequence). This CDR3 is CASRLGQAADQPQHF. The CDR3 DNA reads TGTGCCAGCAGACTCGGACAGGCGGCAGATCAGCCCCAGCATTTT.

This chain links TRBV4-2 with TRBJ2-7, with D uncertain. Germline V gene sequence: CDR1 LGHNA, CDR2 YNFKEQ. This CDR3 has 12 amino acids. Trimming shortened V by 0 bases and J by 7 bases, and 7 bases separated the two germline ends. Written as DNA, the CDR3 is TGTGCCAGCAGCCAAGAAACCGGTGAGCAGTACTTC. Amino acids: CASSQETGEQYF.

The V call is TRBV28, the J call TRBJ2-3; 7 bases are shared with TRBD2. Per germline, CDR1 MDHEN and CDR2 SYDVKM. This CDR3 has 15 amino acids. The ends lost 8 bases at V and 4 bases at J; junction bases unmatched: 12. CDR3 protein: CASSYSFAGADTQYF. CDR3 DNA sequence: TGTGCCAGCTCTTATAGTTTTGCGGGAGCAGATACGCAGTATTTT.

The chain recombines TRBV5-4 with TRBJ2-7; 7 nucleotides line up with TRBD1. V dropped 3 bases and J dropped 5; count of bases not matched to a gene: 8. The CDR3 consists of 14 residues. Germline V gene data show CDR1 as SGHNT and CDR2 as YYREEE (reference sequence). The CDR3 loop reads CASSWDRQAHEQYF. For the CDR3, the DNA is TGTGCCAGCAGCTGGGACAGACAGGCGCACGAGCAGTACTTC.

The chain couples TRBV7-9 to TRBJ1-2; D not certain. CDR1 is SEHNR, CDR2 FQNEAQ, per germline (reference sequence). The CDR3 is made up of 12 amino acids. Trimming took 5 bases from V and 2 from J, leaving 6 bases between them. CDR3 residues: CASSPQNYGYTF. CDR3 nucleotides: TGTGCCAGCAGCCCCCAAAACTATGGCTACACCTTC.

The chain combines TRBV5-1 with TRBJ2-2, with D tentatively TRBD2 (6 bases). The germline V and J ends were trimmed by 0 bases and 7 bases, with 13 bases remaining between them. The CDR3 runs to 15 residues. Germline-derived CDR1 and CDR2 are SGHRS and YFSETQ. The CDR3 sequence is CASSLDSGVNGELFF. The DNA for the CDR3 is TGCGCCAGCAGCTTGGATTCGGGAGTGAACGGGGAGCTGTTTTTT.

The V call is TRBV19, the J call TRBJ2-7; 8 bases are shared with TRBD1. Germline values: CDR1 LNHDA, CDR2 SQIVND (reference sequence). The CDR3 runs to 15 residues. V shed 5 bases and J 6 bases; nucleotides not matched to a gene: 12. The CDR3 DNA sequence: TGTGCCAGTAGTCCCCAAGGGACAGGAGCACCCGAGCAGTACTTC. Translating gives CASSPQGTGAPEQYF.